These 6 T cell receptor beta chains share one sample of origin, sequenced in a study of T cell clonality in common variable immunodeficiency. The assay was immunoSEQ multiplex PCR, and TCRdb's table has in-frame clones only and misses some. The sample lists about 40,000 clones, none appearing once, the ten largest making up around 2.1%. Source material: peripheral blood mononuclear cells. The receptors shown here come from a person aged 18 to 70 in good health.

This clone was seen only a few times. With the read ending 3 residues before the CDR3 end, the germline J gene is used to fill in that end. The chain is built from TRBV5-8 and TRBJ1-5; the D gene is possibly TRBD1 (5 bases). Trimming pared 1 base from V and 5 bases from J, leaving 13 bases between. The CDR3 covers 15 residues. Looked up from germline, CDR1 is SGHTS and CDR2 is YDEGEE. CDR3 bases read: TGTGCCAGCAGCTTGTTAGGGGAGGGTCATCAGCCC. It yields the protein CASSLLGEGHQP. The entire CDR3 sequence reads CASSLLGEGHQPQHF.

This clone was counted many times. CDR3 DNA, as far as it was read: TGTGCCAGTAGTATAGCATCCTTGCCGGGACAGGGGTGGGAAAATCAGCCC. It yields the protein CASSIASLPGQGWENQP. The CDR3 in full is CASSIASLPGQGWENQPQHF. This chain joins TRBV19 and TRBJ1-5; 10 positions match TRBD1. The sequence runs out 3 residues before the end of the CDR3; the remainder is reconstructed from the germline J gene. The germline gives CDR1 LNHDA, CDR2 SQIVND (reference sequence). CDR3 length: 20 residues. The V segment lost 1 base and the J segment 4 bases; nucleotides outside the gene matches: 16. The full variable domain, in which reference TRBV19 and TRBJ1-5 provide the parts outside the CDR3, is DGGITQSPKYLFRKEGQNVTLSCEQNLNHDAMYWYRQDPGQGLRLIYYSQIVNDFQKGDIAEGYSVSREKKESFPLTVTSAQKNPTAFYLCASSIASLPGQGWENQPQHFGDGTRLSIL.

This clone was seen repeatedly, ten times or more. The read finishes 3 residues shy of the CDR3 end, and the germline J gene is used to complete it. The chain carries TRBV20-1 and TRBJ1-1; perhaps TRBD1 as D (6 bases). V was cut by 6 bases and J by 3 bases, with 14 bases left in between. Germline CDR1 DFQATT, CDR2 SNEGSKA (reference sequence). The CDR3 is 13 amino acids. CDR3 DNA, as far as it was read: TGCAGTGCGGAGGGGGTACAGGACACTGAA. Amino acids: CSAEGVQDTE. The entire CDR3 is CSAEGVQDTEAFF.

As regards this clone: Since a much larger clone is just one base distant, this may be a read error. The CDR3 extends 3 residues past the end of the read, so its final part is completed from the germline J gene. The chain links TRBV2 to TRBJ2-3, with a possible D match to TRBD1 (6 bases). Germline lookup yields CDR1 SNHLY and CDR2 FYNNEI. This CDR3 region has 15 residues. The ends were cut back, 6 bases at V and 1 base at J, with 14 bases in the middle. CDR3 DNA (partial): TGTGCCAGCAGCGCGGACAGAACTGGCACAGATACG. Translating it yields CASSADRTGTDT. The whole CDR3 sequence reads CASSADRTGTDTQYF.

Ten or more counts support this clone. The observed sequence ends 3 residues before the CDR3 terminus, with the missing tail filled in from the germline J gene. The V call is TRBV7-9, the J call TRBJ1-1; TRBD1 matches 7 bases. The CDR3 runs 13 residues. CDR1 is SEHNR and CDR2 is FQNEAQ in the germline V gene (reference sequence). Trimming took 6 bases from V and 3 from J; bases not matched to a gene: 4. The covered CDR3 bases are TGTGCCAGCAGTTACGACAGGGACACTGAA. This sequence encodes CASSYDRDTE. The full CDR3 protein is CASSYDRDTEAFF.

This clone was observed many times. Read coverage stops 3 residues before the CDR3 terminus; the germline J gene supplies the remainder. The rearrangement uses TRBV30 and TRBJ2-6, with TRBD1 matching 8 bases. Germline CDR1 is GTSNPN and CDR2 is SVGIG (reference sequence). V shed 5 bases and J 0 bases; nucleotides not matched to a gene: 9. This CDR3 is 17 amino acids long. The CDR3: CAWQPGQVTSGANVLTF. Partial CDR3 DNA: TGTGCCTGGCAACCGGGACAGGTAACCTCTGGGGCCAACGTC.